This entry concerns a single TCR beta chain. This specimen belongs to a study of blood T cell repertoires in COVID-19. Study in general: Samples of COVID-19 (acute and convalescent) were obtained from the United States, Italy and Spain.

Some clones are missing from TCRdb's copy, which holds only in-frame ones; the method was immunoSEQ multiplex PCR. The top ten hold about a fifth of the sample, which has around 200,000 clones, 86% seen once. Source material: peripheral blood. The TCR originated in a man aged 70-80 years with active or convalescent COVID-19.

The CDR3 sequence: CASSFAVAGTYNEQFF. The CDR3 bases are TGTGCCAGCAGCTTCGCTGTAGCGGGGACCTACAATGAGCAGTTCTTC. The gene calls are TRBV7-9 and TRBJ2-1; 8 bases match TRBD2. Unmatched junction bases numbered 6, after V lost 3 bases and J lost 2 bases. The CDR3 is 16 amino acids. Germline CDR1 reads SEHNR; CDR2 reads FQNEAQ (reference sequence). Full variable domain (missing parts from reference TRBV7-9 and TRBJ2-1): DTGVSQNPRHKITKRGQNVTFRCDPISEHNRLYWYRQTLGQGPEFLTYFQNEAQLEKSRLLSDRFSAERPKGSFSTLEIQRTEQGDSAMYLCASSFAVAGTYNEQFFGPGTRLTVL.